Described below is a single T cell receptor beta chain sequence and its context. The antigen remains unidentified. These data come from a study of OX40 agonist ivuxolimab in advanced cancers. Study overall: As their treatment, patients were administered ivuxolimab, an agonistic anti-OX40 (CD134) antibody. Study-wide findings and caveats: Expanded clones tended on average to be more numerous among CD8+ T cells than CD4+.

People who had autoimmune disease history or systemic immunosuppression were excluded. Peripheral blood came from all dose cohorts at three timepoints. Germline V gene data show CDR1 as SEHNR and CDR2 as FQNEAQ (reference sequence). V was cut by 4 bases and J by 6 bases, with 19 bases left in between. The CDR3 contains 16 residues. Clones were sequenced by immunoSEQ multiplex PCR, and TCRdb holds only the in-frame ones, with some missing. The repertoire holds roughly 30,000 clones, with approximately 84% as singletons. The clonotype comes from an adult with an advanced solid tumor such as melanoma, head and neck, liver or kidney cancer. The sequencing used CD4+ or CD8+ T cells sorted from blood, collected in a trial of the OX40 agonist ivuxolimab. The V call is TRBV7-9, the J call TRBJ2-1; tentative D call: TRBD2 (5 bases). The CDR3 reads CASSSEGWAGVNEQFF. For the CDR3, the DNA is TGTGCCAGCAGCTCCGAAGGGTGGGCCGGGGTCAATGAGCAGTTCTTC.